Listed below are T cell receptor beta chains from one sample, sequenced in a study of shared clonotypes between healthy human individuals. TCRdb's table, derived via immunoSEQ multiplex PCR, lists solely in-frame clones and lacks some. The table lists some 660,000 clones, around 73% of them singletons, with around 2% in the top ten. Input material: memory CD4+ T cells sorted from blood. These receptor sequences come from a woman aged 25 to 45 in good health. Both conserved end residues are part of each CDR3. D genes are given only for firm matches. For some rows the clone size is stated as once, few or many, or as a class when expanded; others skip it.

D | J | size | V | DNA | CDR3
TRBD1 | TRBJ2-7 | NA | TRBV9 | TGTGCCAGCAGCGTAGGGACAGGCCTCTACGAGCAGTACTTC | CASSVGTGLYEQYF
NA | TRBJ1-5 | NA | TRBV5-1 | TGCGCCAGCAGCTTGGACAATAGCAATCAGCCCCAGCATTTT | CASSLDNSNQPQHF
NA | TRBJ2-2 | NA | TRBV5-1 | TGCGCCAGCAGAAGTGGGCAGTGGAACACCGGGGAGCTGTTTTTT | CASRSGQWNTGELFF
TRBD1 | TRBJ1-3 | NA | TRBV27 | TGTGCCAGCAGGGCCGGGACAGGGTACGGAAACACCATATATTTT | CASRAGTGYGNTIYF
NA | TRBJ2-1 | NA | TRBV28 | TGTGCCAGCAGTTGGGACGGCTACAATGAGCAAGTCTTC | CASSWDGYNEQVF
TRBD1 | TRBJ2-1 | NA | TRBV4-2 | TGTGCCAGCAGGGAGCGGACAGGCCCCCATGAGCAGTTCTTC | CASRERTGPHEQFF
NA | TRBJ2-7 | few | TRBV5-4 | TGTGCCAGCAGCTTATACCAGGGTGGCTCCTACGAGCAGTACTTC | CASSLYQGGSYEQYF
NA | TRBJ1-4 | NA | TRBV7-8 | TGTGCCAGCAGCTTAGGGCGAGAAAAACTGTTTTTT | CASSLGREKLFF
NA | TRBJ2-7 | NA | TRBV7-6 | TGTGCCAGCAGCAAATCGGGACTCATGCCCTACGAGCAGTACTTC | CASSKSGLMPYEQYF
NA | TRBJ2-1 | NA | TRBV18 | TGTGCCAGCTCACCCCAGGGGTACAATGAGCAGTTCTTC | CASSPQGYNEQFF
TRBD1 | TRBJ2-2 | once | TRBV4-1 | TGCGCCAGCAGTTACAGGGGAGTCGGCGGGGAGCTGTTTTTT | CASSYRGVGGELFF
NA | TRBJ2-7 | NA | TRBV7-9 | TGTGCCAGCAATCAGTGGGGGCGTCGGGAGCAGTACTTC | CASNQWGRREQYF
NA | TRBJ2-7 | many | TRBV6-6 | TGTGCCAGCGGGAAAGGGGACTCCTACGAGCAGTACTTC | CASGKGDSYEQYF
TRBD2 | TRBJ2-7 | once | TRBV18 | TGTGCCAGCTCACCGGTGGGGGGGACCTGGAACGAGCAGTACTTC | CASSPVGGTWNEQYF
TRBD2 | TRBJ2-1 | once | TRBV5-1 | TGCGCCAGCAGTCCTTCTACCGGGACTAGCAATGAGCAGTTCTTC | CASSPSTGTSNEQFF
NA | TRBJ2-7 | many | TRBV14 | TGTGCCAGCAGCCCCCTGGGTTACGAGCAGTACTTC | CASSPLGYEQYF
NA | TRBJ1-1 | NA | TRBV7-9 | TGTGCCAGCAGCTCCCAGCTAGTGCTGGCCACTGAAGCTTTCTTT | CASSSQLVLATEAFF
NA | TRBJ1-5 | NA | TRBV28 | TGTGCCAGCAGGTGGGGGGACCATAGCAATCAGCCCCAGCATTTT | CASRWGDHSNQPQHF
TRBD1 | TRBJ1-1 | NA | TRBV5-1 | TGCGCCAGCAGCTTGGCCCCATCCGGGACAGGGAACACTGAAGCTTTCTTT | CASSLAPSGTGNTEAFF
NA | TRBJ2-5 | NA | TRBV7-2 | TGTGCCAGCAGCTTATCATCCCCAGGAGAGACCCAGTACTTC | CASSLSSPGETQYF
TRBD1 | TRBJ1-1 | NA | TRBV15 | TGTGCCACCGCCGGGACAGGATACACTGAAGCTTTCTTT | CATAGTGYTEAFF
TRBD2 | TRBJ2-7 | NA | TRBV19 | TGTGCCAGTAGTTCACTAACGGGACTAGCGGGAGGCGAGCAGTACTTC | CASSSLTGLAGGEQYF
NA | TRBJ1-5 | once | TRBV6-5 | TGTGCCAGCAGTAGACAGGAAAATCAGCCCCAGCATTTT | CASSRQENQPQHF
TRBD1 | TRBJ1-4 | NA | TRBV11-2 | TGTGCCAGCAGCTTTGGTACACAGGGGGGGGTTGAAAAACTGTTTTTT | CASSFGTQGGVEKLFF
TRBD2 | TRBJ2-1 | NA | TRBV29-1 | TGCAGCGCTCAGCTGAGCGGGAGTTGGAATGAGCAGTTCTTC | CSAQLSGSWNEQFF
NA | TRBJ1-5 | NA | TRBV30 | TGTGCCTGGAGTAACGTCAATAGCAATCAGCCCCAGCATTTT | CAWSNVNSNQPQHF
NA | TRBJ2-2 | NA | TRBV5-1 | TGCGCCAGCAGCTTCGCCGGGACACCCACCGGGGAGCTGTTTTTT | CASSFAGTPTGELFF
TRBD1 | TRBJ1-1 | NA | TRBV6-1 | TGTGCCAGCAGTGAACAGGGGGCTTTCCTCCCCTTCCTGAACACTGAAGCTTTCTTT | CASSEQGAFLPFLNTEAFF
TRBD2 | TRBJ2-1 | NA | TRBV30 | TGTGCCTGGAGGACTAGCGGGAGTAATGAGCAGTTCTTC | CAWRTSGSNEQFF
NA | TRBJ1-5 | NA | TRBV2 | TGTGCCAGCAGTGAAGAAAGATATAGCAATCAGCCCCAGCATTTT | CASSEERYSNQPQHF
NA | TRBJ1-2 | NA | TRBV28 | TGTGCCAGCAGGAGTTCAGGGGCGGACTATGGCTACACCTTC | CASRSSGADYGYTF
NA | TRBJ1-1 | few | TRBV5-1 | TGCGCCAGCAGCTTGGACAGGATGAACACTGAAGCTTTCTTT | CASSLDRMNTEAFF
NA | TRBJ2-3 | NA | TRBV28 | TGTGCCAGCAACCTATATGGGAGCACAGATACGCAGTATTTT | CASNLYGSTDTQYF
NA | TRBJ2-2 | NA | TRBV7-9 | TGTGCCAGCAGCTTAGAGAACACCGGGGAGCTGTTTTTT | CASSLENTGELFF
NA | TRBJ2-7 | few | TRBV5-1 | TGCGCCAGCAGCTTGGACGGCAGGGTGTTGAGGGAGCAGTACTTC | CASSLDGRVLREQYF
NA | TRBJ2-2 | NA | TRBV28 | TGTGCCAGCAGTTTATCCGCCCCGGGGGAGCTGTTTTTT | CASSLSAPGELFF
TRBD1 | TRBJ1-4 | NA | TRBV18 | TGTGCCAGCTCACCCATCGGACAGGGAATAGCTAATGAAAAACTGTTTTTT | CASSPIGQGIANEKLFF
NA | TRBJ1-2 | NA | TRBV11-2 | TGTGCCAGCAGCTTAGACCAGGACAGACCATATGGCTACACCTTC | CASSLDQDRPYGYTF
NA | TRBJ1-1 | once | TRBV28 | TGTGCCAGCAGTCGGGAGGGCACTGAAGCTTTCTTT | CASSREGTEAFF
TRBD1 | TRBJ2-5 | NA | TRBV29-1 | TGCAGCGTTCCCGGGACAGGGTACGAGACCCAGTACTTC | CSVPGTGYETQYF
NA | TRBJ1-4 | once | TRBV5-4 | TGTGCCAGCAGCTTGTATCCTAATAATGAAAAACTGTTTTTT | CASSLYPNNEKLFF
NA | TRBJ1-2 | few | TRBV28 | TGTGCCAGCAGTTTGCCGGGAGGCGGCGGCTACACCTTC | CASSLPGGGGYTF
NA | TRBJ2-7 | NA | TRBV28 | TGTGCCAGCAGTTACAAAATCAGGGCGGCCGAAACCTACGAGCAGTACTTC | CASSYKIRAAETYEQYF
NA | TRBJ2-7 | NA | TRBV30 | TGTGCCTGGACGGGGTCGGCGGGCGAGCAGTACTTC | CAWTGSAGEQYF
NA | TRBJ2-1 | many | TRBV27 | TGTGCCAGCAGTTCTTTCGGGGGGCGCAATGAGCAGTTCTTC | CASSSFGGRNEQFF
NA | TRBJ2-7 | NA | TRBV6-5 | TGTGCCAGCAGTTACTCCCAGGGCCCCTACGAGCAGTACTTC | CASSYSQGPYEQYF
TRBD1 | TRBJ2-3 | NA | TRBV5-4 | TGTGCCAGCAGGTCTGGGGACAGGGTAACGGATACGCAGTATTTT | CASRSGDRVTDTQYF
NA | TRBJ1-2 | NA | TRBV27 | TGTGCCAGCAGTTCCCAGGACGGATATGGCTACACCTTC | CASSSQDGYGYTF
TRBD2 | TRBJ2-3 | few | TRBV5-1 | TGCGCCAGCAGCAAGGGACTAGCGGTCCTAATCACAGATACGCAGTATTTT | CASSKGLAVLITDTQYF
TRBD2 | TRBJ2-7 | once | TRBV28 | TGTGCCAGCATCAAGACTAGCGGGAGATCCTACGAGCAGTACTTC | CASIKTSGRSYEQYF
NA | TRBJ1-2 | few | TRBV6-1 | TGTGCCAGCAGTGACAGACCCTATGGCTACACCTTC | CASSDRPYGYTF
NA | TRBJ1-3 | NA | TRBV19 | TGTGCCAGTAGTATAGGGGCCTCTGGAAACACCATATATTTT | CASSIGASGNTIYF
NA | TRBJ2-2 | NA | TRBV19 | TGTGCCAGTAGTATAAAAGAGACAAGGAACACCGGGGAGCTGTTTTTT | CASSIKETRNTGELFF
NA | TRBJ2-2 | NA | TRBV11-2 | TGTGCCAGCAGAAACATGAAAACGATAAGCAAGAACACCGGGGAGCTGTTTTTT | CASRNMKTISKNTGELFF